The 30 T cell receptor beta chains given below trace back to one sample, sequenced in a study of blood T cell repertoires in COVID-19. Only in-frame clones appear in the TCRdb table, and some are missing; sequencing was by immunoSEQ multiplex PCR. The sample records about 78,000 clones, about nine tenths being singletons. The sample comprised peripheral blood. The receptors shown here come from a man between 45 and 60 years old with active or convalescent COVID-19.

The chain couples TRBV18 to TRBJ2-3, with 10 bases fitting TRBD2. Germline values: CDR1 KGHSH, CDR2 LQKENI. The CDR3 spans 18 residues. Germline trimming cut 5 bases from V and 4 bases from J; bases unmatched to any gene: 15. The CDR3 here is CASSSTFLSGGASDTQYF. The CDR3 DNA is TGTGCCAGCTCATCCACCTTTCTAAGCGGGGGGGCCTCAGATACGCAGTATTTT.

The CDR3 here is CASSDYTGTGVNIQYF. For the CDR3, the DNA is TGTGCCAGCAGCGATTACACCGGGACAGGGGTCAACATTCAGTACTTC. The V gene is TRBV5-8, the J gene TRBJ2-4; 10 bases are a match to TRBD1. Germline V gene data show CDR1 as SGHTS and CDR2 as YDEGEE. The CDR3 covers 16 residues. V lost 4 bases, J lost 7 bases, and 11 bases stayed unmatched.

V is TRBV5-6 and J is TRBJ1-1; 8 nucleotides align to TRBD1. This CDR3 is 16 amino acids long. In germline, CDR1 is SGHDT, CDR2 YYEEEE. Trimming removed 2 bases from V and 1 base from J; junction bases left unmatched: 7. CDR3 sequence reads: CASSFQGALGNTEAFF. CDR3 bases: TGTGCCAGCAGCTTTCAGGGGGCTTTGGGGAACACTGAAGCTTTCTTT. Full variable domain (missing parts from reference TRBV5-6 and TRBJ1-1): DAGVTQSPTHLIKTRGQQVTLRCSPKSGHDTVSWYQQALGQGPQFIFQYYEEEERQRGNFPDRFSGHQFPNYSSELNVNALLLGDSALYLCASSFQGALGNTEAFFGQGTRLTVV.

The rearrangement links TRBV25-1 to TRBJ1-6, with D possibly matching TRBD1 (5 bases). The CDR3 runs to 16 residues. Germline V gene sequence: CDR1 MGHDK, CDR2 SYGVNS. Trimming took 1 base from V and 7 from J, leaving 14 bases between them. The CDR3 DNA sequence: TGTGCCAGCAGTGAATCGGGGGGGAGAACGAATTCACCCCTCCACTTT. It is translated as CASSESGGRTNSPLHF. The full variable domain, rest sourced from reference TRBV25-1 and TRBJ1-6, is EADIYQTPRYLVIGTGKKITLECSQTMGHDKMYWYQQDPGMELHLIHYSYGVNSTEKGDLSSESTVSRIRTEHFPLTLESARPSHTSQYLCASSESGGRTNSPLHFGNGTRLTVT.

The CDR3 sequence is CASSLQGTYEQYF. The DNA of the CDR3 is TGTGCCAGCAGCTTGCAGGGGACCTACGAGCAGTACTTC. The chain combines TRBV5-6 with TRBJ2-7; D may be TRBD1 (6 bases). From germline, CDR1 is SGHDT and CDR2 YYEEEE. Deletions cut 1 base from V and 2 bases from J, with 7 bases between. CDR3 size: 13 residues.

This clone was detected once. The chain carries TRBV7-2 and TRBJ2-2; the match to TRBD2 covers 12 bases. This CDR3 spans 16 amino acids. The V segment lost 5 bases and the J segment 7 bases; nucleotides outside the gene matches: 8. CDR1 and CDR2 (germline): SGHTA, FQGNSA. The CDR3, as DNA: TGTGCCAGCAGCCCATCTAGCGGGGGGGCCGGCGGGGAGCTGTTTTTT. Translation gives CASSPSSGGAGGELFF. Drawing the rest from reference TRBV7-2 and TRBJ2-2, the complete variable domain is GAGVSQSPSNKVTEKGKDVELRCDPISGHTALYWYRQSLGQGLEFLIYFQGNSAPDKSGLPSDRFSAERTGGSVSTLTIQRTQQEDSAVYLCASSPSSGGAGGELFFGEGSRLTVL.

The chain uses TRBV3-1 (or the pseudogene TRBV3-2) and TRBJ2-7, with TRBD2 identical over 11 bases. The CDR3 consists of 16 residues. V gave up 4 bases and J gave up 0 bases; unmatched junction bases: 5. Germline V gives CDR1 LGHDT, CDR2 YNNKEL (reference sequence). The CDR3, as DNA: TGTGCCAGCAGCCCTAGGACTAGCGGGTTCTCCTACGAGCAGTACTTC. Protein product: CASSPRTSGFSYEQYF.

The chain recombines TRBV24-1 with TRBJ2-3, with TRBD2 matching over 8 bases. J gave up 4 bases and V 3 bases, and 2 bases lay outside the gene matches. Germline V gene data show CDR1 as KGHDR and CDR2 as SFDVKD. The CDR3 consists of 14 residues. CDR3 sequence reads: CATSDPSGSDTQYF. CDR3 bases: TGTGCCACCAGTGATCCTAGCGGGTCAGATACGCAGTATTTT.

In nucleotides, the CDR3 is TGCGCCAGCAGCTTTGGGACAGAGAATGAAAAACTGTTTTTT. Translating gives CASSFGTENEKLFF. The chain uses TRBV5-1 and TRBJ1-4, with 7 bases fitting TRBD1. Per germline, CDR1 SGHRS and CDR2 YFSETQ. This CDR3 is built from 14 residues. V was clipped by 2 bases and J by 5 bases; unmatched bases: 3.

The chain joins TRBV2 to TRBJ1-1; TRBD1 aligns across 10 bases. This CDR3 is built from 16 residues. Germline lookup yields CDR1 SNHLY and CDR2 FYNNEI. V was clipped by 5 bases and J by 5 bases; unmatched bases: 11. The CDR3 protein is CASSRPGTGAGTEAFF. The CDR3 bases are TGTGCCAGCAGTAGACCGGGGACAGGGGCGGGAACTGAAGCTTTCTTT.

The chain employs TRBV4-1 and TRBJ1-1, with 9 bases that match TRBD1. Per the germline V gene, CDR1 is MGHRA and CDR2 is YSYEKL. J gave up 4 bases and V 5 bases, and 8 bases lay outside the gene matches. CDR3 size: 15 residues. In DNA form, the CDR3 reads TGCGCCAGCAGCTATTCCGGGACAGGGTCCACTGAAGCTTTCTTT. Protein: CASSYSGTGSTEAFF.

This clone was detected only once. The chain is built from TRBV18 and TRBJ2-3; 8 bases fit TRBD2. The CDR3 runs 17 residues. V was clipped by 0 bases and J by 5 bases; unmatched bases: 10. Per the germline V gene, CDR1 is KGHSH and CDR2 is LQKENI. The CDR3 nucleotides are TGTGCCAGCTCACCACCCGGTCGGGGGGGCCCCAAAGATACGCAGTATTTT. It specifies CASSPPGRGGPKDTQYF.

This clone was seen more than once but under ten times. The chain uses TRBV7-2 and TRBJ1-1, with a tentative D call TRBD1 (5 bases). The ends were cut back, 3 bases at V and 4 bases at J, with 12 bases in the middle. Germline lookup yields CDR1 SGHTA and CDR2 FQGNSA. The CDR3 extends over 14 amino acids. CDR3 protein: CASSLEGIGTEAFF. The CDR3, as DNA: TGTGCCAGCAGCTTGGAGGGGATTGGCACTGAAGCTTTCTTT.

V and J are TRBV5-4 and TRBJ2-4; 11 bases are a match to TRBD2. CDR1 and CDR2 (germline): SGHNT, YYREEE (reference sequence). V shed 0 bases, J shed 15 bases, and the junction held 8 bases outside the gene matches. This CDR3 has 14 residues. The CDR3 coding sequence is TGTGCCAGCAGCTTGGGGCTAGCGGGGGGCCTCCGGTACTTC. As protein: CASSLGLAGGLRYF.

The gene calls are TRBV28 and TRBJ1-4, with D possibly TRBD1 on 5 matching bases. Germline lookup yields CDR1 MDHEN and CDR2 SYDVKM. CDR3 size: 15 residues. Trimming removed 1 base at V and 7 bases at J, with 13 bases between. The CDR3 loop is CASSLSQGGIEKLFF. The CDR3 DNA is TGTGCCAGCAGTTTATCCCAGGGAGGAATTGAAAAACTGTTTTTT.

In its sample, this clone was seen many times. The rearrangement uses TRBV3-1 (or the pseudogene TRBV3-2) and TRBJ2-7; D gene ambiguous. V was clipped by 6 bases and J by 0 bases, with 15 bases between them. From germline, CDR1 is LGHDT and CDR2 YNNKEL (reference sequence). The CDR3 has 15 amino acids. In DNA form, the CDR3 reads TGTGCCAGCAGAGGAACCTGTTACTACTCCTACGAGCAGTACTTC. As protein: CASRGTCYYSYEQYF.

This chain uses TRBV27 with TRBJ2-7; D gene uncertain. The CDR3 runs 13 residues. Looked up from germline, CDR1 is MNHEY and CDR2 is SMNVEV (reference sequence). V was shortened by 4 bases and J by 1 base, with 8 bases between the two germline ends. CDR3 sequence reads: CASSYLQSYEQYF. CDR3 DNA: TGTGCCAGCAGTTATTTGCAGTCCTACGAGCAGTACTTC.

This sequence joins TRBV5-1 and TRBJ2-2; 7 nucleotides agree with TRBD2. Germline V lookup: CDR1 SGHRS, CDR2 YFSETQ. The CDR3 length is 16 residues. Trimming took 3 bases from V and 1 from J; bases not matched to a gene: 6. In nucleotides, the CDR3 is TGCGCCAGCAGCTCCGGACTAGTCGGGAACACCGGGGAGCTGTTTTTT. It translates to CASSSGLVGNTGELFF.

This chain uses TRBV23-1 with TRBJ1-5, with 10 bases aligning to TRBD1. TRBV23-1 is an ORF, with its function uncertain. This CDR3 has 17 amino acids. V shed 0 bases and J 3 bases; nucleotides not matched to a gene: 5. Written as DNA, the CDR3 is TGCGCCAGCAGTCAATCCGTGGACAGGGGGAACAATCAGCCCCAGCATTTT. This sequence encodes CASSQSVDRGNNQPQHF.

This clone was detected only once. This sequence joins TRBV7-8 and TRBJ2-6; 8 nucleotides line up with TRBD1. J gave up 0 bases and V 4 bases, and 2 bases lay outside the gene matches. The CDR3 consists of 16 residues. Germline-derived CDR1 and CDR2 are SGHVS and FQNEAQ. CDR3 sequence (DNA): TGTGCCAGCAGCTCGGACAGGGCCTCTGGGGCCAACGTCCTGACTTTC. It codes for CASSSDRASGANVLTF.

The rearrangement joins TRBV5-1 to TRBJ1-4; D might be TRBD1 (5 bases). The ends were cut back, 4 bases at V and 5 bases at J, with 21 bases in the middle. CDR3 length: 17 residues. CDR1 SGHRS and CDR2 YFSETQ come from the germline V gene. CDR3 DNA sequence: TGCGCCAGCAGCCCGGGACTCTTTGGGGCGGGGAATGAAAAACTGTTTTTT. This encodes CASSPGLFGAGNEKLFF.

The V gene is TRBV19, the J gene TRBJ2-5; either TRBD1 or TRBD2 may supply D (5 bases each). There are 15 residues in the CDR3. The V gene lost 5 bases and the J gene lost 1 base, with 14 bases spanning the gap. Germline-derived CDR1 and CDR2 are LNHDA and SQIVND (reference sequence). The CDR3 spells CASSLATAGQETQYF. The CDR3 region has the DNA TGTGCCAGTAGTTTAGCGACAGCAGGCCAAGAGACCCAGTACTTC. Supplemented by reference TRBV19 and TRBJ2-5, the full variable domain reads DGGITQSPKYLFRKEGQNVTLSCEQNLNHDAMYWYRQDPGQGLRLIYYSQIVNDFQKGDIAEGYSVSREKKESFPLTVTSAQKNPTAFYLCASSLATAGQETQYFGPGTRLLVL.

The CDR3 is CASSYSGQDNQPQHF. The CDR3 coding sequence is TGTGCCAGCAGTTACTCTGGACAAGACAATCAGCCCCAGCATTTT. This chain joins TRBV6-5 and TRBJ1-5, with D tentatively TRBD1 (5 bases). Germline V lookup: CDR1 MNHEY, CDR2 SVGAGI. V gave up 0 bases and J gave up 3 bases, with 9 bases separating them. This CDR3 is built from 15 residues.

The chain has TRBV5-1 and TRBJ2-5; D call uncertain. V dropped 0 bases and J dropped 1 base, with 4 bases sitting between them. The length of the CDR3 is 13 residues. Germline CDR1 is SGHRS and CDR2 is YFSETQ. The CDR3 sequence is CASSLGSQETQYF. CDR3 in DNA: TGCGCCAGCAGCTTGGGGAGCCAAGAGACCCAGTACTTC.

The V and J genes are TRBV11-2 and TRBJ2-7; 9 bases match TRBD1. V lost 0 bases and J lost 6; bases outside the gene matches: 9. The CDR3 contains 16 residues. Germline V gives CDR1 SGHAT, CDR2 FQNNGV. The DNA for the CDR3 is TGTGCCAGCAGCTTAGATCTGGGACAGGGTGGGCGCGAGCAGTACGTC. Protein product: CASSLDLGQGGREQYV.

The chain joins TRBV29-1 to TRBJ1-2; maybe TRBD1 (6 bases). Trimming removed 1 base from V and 8 bases from J, with 14 bases in between. The CDR3 consists of 13 residues. The V gene's germline CDR1 is SQVTM and CDR2 ANQGSEA. The CDR3 region has the DNA TGCAGCGTTGAAGGAAATCCGGGACACGGCTACACCTTC. Amino acid sequence: CSVEGNPGHGYTF.

This chain uses TRBV4-1 with TRBJ2-7; no definite D call. Germline-derived CDR1 and CDR2 are MGHRA and YSYEKL. Trimming stripped 1 base from V and 3 bases from J, with 7 bases between. The CDR3 is made up of 13 amino acids. CDR3 region: CASSQVPYYEQYV. In DNA, the CDR3 is TGCGCCAGCAGCCAAGTCCCGTACTACGAGCAGTACGTC.

The chain recombines TRBV5-1 with TRBJ2-5, with D hard to call. Germline lookup yields CDR1 SGHRS and CDR2 YFSETQ. CDR3 length: 13 residues. The V and J ends lost 3 bases and 2 bases respectively, with 8 bases between them. The CDR3 protein is CASSSLPQETQYF. The CDR3 DNA reads as TGCGCCAGCAGCTCCCTACCGCAAGAGACCCAGTACTTC.

This chain connects TRBV28 to TRBJ1-2; 8 bases fit TRBD1. The CDR3 covers 14 residues. The V gene end was trimmed by 3 bases and the J gene end by 8 bases; junction bases not matched to a gene: 8. From germline, CDR1 is MDHEN and CDR2 SYDVKM. CDR3 bases: TGTGCCAGCAGTTTTCCGGACAGGGAAGCGGGCTACACCTTC. It yields the protein CASSFPDREAGYTF.

The chain combines TRBV6-1 with TRBJ2-1; 13 bases agree with TRBD2. CDR1 MNHNS and CDR2 SASEGT come from the germline V gene. V shed 3 bases, J shed 7 bases, and the junction held 3 bases outside the gene matches. The CDR3 runs to 15 residues. The CDR3 DNA sequence: TGTGCCAGCAGTGATACTAGCGGGGGGGCGAATGAGCAGTTCTTC. Its translation is CASSDTSGGANEQFF.